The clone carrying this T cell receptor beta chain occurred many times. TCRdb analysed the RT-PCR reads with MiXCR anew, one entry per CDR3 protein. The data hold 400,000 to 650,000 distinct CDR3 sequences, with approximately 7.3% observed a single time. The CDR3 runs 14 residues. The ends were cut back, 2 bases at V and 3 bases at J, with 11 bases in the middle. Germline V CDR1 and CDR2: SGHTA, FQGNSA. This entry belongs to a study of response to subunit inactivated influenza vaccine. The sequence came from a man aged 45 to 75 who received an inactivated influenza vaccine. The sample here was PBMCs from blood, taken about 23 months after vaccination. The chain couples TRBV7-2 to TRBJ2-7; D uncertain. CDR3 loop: CASSLNGRSYEQYF. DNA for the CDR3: TGTGCCAGCAGCTTAAACGGGCGCAGCTACGAGCAGTACTTC.